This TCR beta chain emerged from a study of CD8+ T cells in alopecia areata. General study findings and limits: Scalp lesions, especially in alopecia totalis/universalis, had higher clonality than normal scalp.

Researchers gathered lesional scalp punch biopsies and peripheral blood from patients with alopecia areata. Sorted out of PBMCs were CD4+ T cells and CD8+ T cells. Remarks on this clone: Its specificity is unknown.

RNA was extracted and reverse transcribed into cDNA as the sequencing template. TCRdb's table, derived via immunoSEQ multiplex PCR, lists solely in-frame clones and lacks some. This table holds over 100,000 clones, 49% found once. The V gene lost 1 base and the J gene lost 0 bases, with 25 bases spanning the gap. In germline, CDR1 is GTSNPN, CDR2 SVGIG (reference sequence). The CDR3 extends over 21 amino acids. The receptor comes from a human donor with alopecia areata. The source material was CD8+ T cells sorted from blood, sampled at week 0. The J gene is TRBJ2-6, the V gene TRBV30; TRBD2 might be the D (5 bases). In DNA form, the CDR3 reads TGTGCCTGGAGTGAATGGATGTTAGGGTCCTCGAGGGTCTCTGGGGCCAACGTCCTGACTTTC. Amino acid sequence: CAWSEWMLGSSRVSGANVLTF.